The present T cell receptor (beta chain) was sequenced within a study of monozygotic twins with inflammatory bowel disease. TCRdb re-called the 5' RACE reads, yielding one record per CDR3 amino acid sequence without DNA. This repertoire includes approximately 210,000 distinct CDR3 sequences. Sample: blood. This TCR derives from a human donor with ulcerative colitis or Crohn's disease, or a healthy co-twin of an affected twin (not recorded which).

The CDR3 sequence: CASSSPGQGHQPQHF. The V and J genes are TRBV6-5 and TRBJ1-5; the D gene TCRdb calls, TRBD1, cannot be checked with no DNA. The CDR3 consists of 15 residues. The germline V gene encodes CDR1 MNHEY and CDR2 SVGAGI.